A single sample is the source of the 5 T cell receptor beta chains below, sequenced in a study of Graves' ophthalmopathy and Graves' hyperthyroidism. Investigators amplified TCR beta CDR3 regions from RNA transcripts. Amplification began with first-round RT-PCR using HTBI primers, then second-round multiplex PCR was performed. Via MiXCR, TCRdb re-called the multiplex PCR reads, giving one row per CDR3 protein. The repertoire has around 1,200,000 distinct CDR3 sequences, about 38% of them found once; the top ten carry around 10%. The sequencing input was peripheral blood or thyroid tissue (not recorded which). The receptors originated from an adult man with Graves' hyperthyroidism.

This clonotype was counted between two and nine times. The gene calls are TRBV11-2 and TRBJ1-5; D may be TRBD1 (5 bases). The CDR3 totals 15 residues. The germline V gene encodes CDR1 SGHAT and CDR2 FQNNGV. V was shortened by 5 bases and J by 6 bases, with 17 bases between the two germline ends. The CDR3 reads CASSKLQGLGQPQHF. CDR3 coding DNA: TGTGCCAGCAGCAAGCTGCAGGGTCTCGGTCAGCCCCAGCATTTT.

In this sample, this clonotype turned up many times. The chain links TRBV20-1 to TRBJ2-7; D perhaps matches TRBD2 (5 bases). Germline V lookup: CDR1 DFQATT, CDR2 SNEGSKA (reference sequence). This CDR3 comprises 11 residues. Trimming shortened V by 5 bases and J by 3 bases, and 8 bases separated the two germline ends. The CDR3 loop reads CSADSVYEQYF. CDR3 sequence (DNA): TGCAGTGCTGATAGCGTCTACGAGCAGTACTTC.

This clonotype came up a few times. This chain joins TRBV4-1 and TRBJ2-3; D unresolved. Between the trimmed V and J ends, which lost 3 bases and 4 bases, there was a span of 2 bases. The CDR3 runs to 11 residues. Germline CDR1 reads MGHRA; CDR2 reads YSYEKL. The CDR3 loop is CASSHSDTQYF. In DNA, the CDR3 is TGCGCCAGCAGCCACTCAGATACGCAGTATTTT.

This clonotype was detected many times. The genes are TRBV7-9 and TRBJ2-7; D is uncertain. V lost 3 bases to trimming and J lost 2 bases, with 14 bases between them. CDR3 length: 15 amino acids. Looked up from germline, CDR1 is SEHNR and CDR2 is FQNEAQ (reference sequence). This chain's CDR3 is CASSFDGDLTYEQYF. The CDR3, as DNA: TGTGCCAGCAGCTTTGACGGAGACCTGACCTACGAGCAGTACTTC.

The CDR3 is CSVVTGGTQYF. As DNA, the CDR3 is TGCAGCGTCGTGACAGGGGGGACCCAGTACTTC. This chain uses TRBV29-1 with TRBJ2-5, with TRBD1 identical over 9 bases. Germline trimming cut 6 bases from V and 7 bases from J; bases unmatched to any gene: 3. CDR1 SQVTM and CDR2 ANQGSEA come from the germline V gene. The CDR3 runs to 11 residues.